The 3 T cell receptor beta chains in this list originate from one sample, sequenced in a study of control samples from healthy donors and cancer patients. Assay: immunoSEQ multiplex PCR; the TCRdb copy retains only in-frame clones and omits some. The data contain approximately 98,000 clones, 82% of them singletons. The sequenced sample was blood. Receptors originate from a man between 18 and 29 years old in good health.

About this clone itself: This specimen includes other DNA sequences encoding the same CDR3. V usage is TRBV9 and J usage is TRBJ1-3; D is possibly TRBD1 (5 bases). This CDR3 contains 14 residues. The ends were cut back, 0 bases at V and 1 base at J, with 5 bases in the middle. CDR1 SGDLS and CDR2 YYNGEE come from the germline V gene. CDR3 amino acids: CASSVEGSGNTIYF. CDR3 bases: TGTGCCAGCAGCGTAGAGGGGTCTGGAAACACCATATATTTT.

V usage is TRBV20-1 and J usage is TRBJ2-3; 9 positions agree with TRBD2. The V and J ends lost 3 bases and 4 bases, in that order; junction bases with no gene match: 11. The CDR3 is 16 amino acids. Germline loops: CDR1 DFQATT, CDR2 SNEGSKA (reference sequence). The CDR3 sequence is CSASGVAGDFSDTQYF. The CDR3 region has the DNA TGCAGTGCTAGTGGGGTAGCGGGGGATTTCTCAGATACGCAGTATTTT.

The J gene is TRBJ2-7, the V gene TRBV2; D call uncertain. The CDR3 contains 11 residues. Germline loops: CDR1 SNHLY, CDR2 FYNNEI. V was clipped by 4 bases and J by 3 bases, with 4 bases between them. The CDR3 spells CASSAYYEQYV. DNA for the CDR3: TGTGCCAGCAGTGCCTACTACGAGCAGTACGTC.